The subject of this entry is one TCR beta chain. Its specificity is unknown. The data stem from a study of cytomegalovirus exposure and HLA in healthy donors. Turning to the study itself: Around 80 million unique TCRs from HLA-typed donors were held in an early data release. The study's findings and limits: Reportedly, fewer N-insertions than the roughly 600-donor mean appeared in an Asian-associated ancestry cluster in a later analysis. Among the most significant clusters, several appeared linked to common viral pathogens in a later analysis.

The primer mix had 60 Vbeta and 13 Jbeta primers. Profiling relied on immunoSEQ multiplex PCR, and the TCRdb table lists in-frame clones only, not all of them. The table lists about 120,000 clones, roughly 66% of them singletons, with more than 1.5% in the top ten. V lost 1 base to trimming and J lost 4 bases, with 10 bases between them. Germline CDR1 and CDR2: SGHTA and FQGNSA. The length of the CDR3 is 14 residues. The sequencing input was PBMCs. The origin of this receptor is a man younger than 35 in good health and CMV-seronegative. The genes are TRBV7-2 and TRBJ1-1, with D unresolved. The CDR3 loop reads CASSLGLAGTEAFF. The CDR3 region has the DNA TGTGCCAGCAGCTTAGGACTAGCCGGCACTGAAGCTTTCTTT.